The entry below gives a single T cell receptor (beta chain) sequence along with its context. Libraries were prepared by immunoSEQ multiplex PCR; TCRdb keeps only in-frame clonotypes and omits some of them. The sample consists of tens of thousands of clones, over 90% of them appearing once. This sample is part of a study of technical replicates of blood from a few donors. Germline CDR1 is MDHEN and CDR2 is SYDVKM. This CDR3 region has 17 residues. The ends lost 3 bases at V and 6 bases at J; junction bases unmatched: 12. The V gene is TRBV28, the J gene TRBJ2-1; the match to TRBD2 covers 9 bases. Input material: T cells isolated from PBMCs. This TCR came from a human donor in good health. The CDR3 DNA is TGTGCCAGCAGTTTGCGTGTAGGAGCGGGAGGATCCAATGAGCAGTTCTTC. Protein product: CASSLRVGAGGSNEQFF.